The 17 T cell receptor beta chains below were found in one sample sequenced in a study of T cells in Graves' hyperthyroidism and ophthalmopathy (dated by TCRdb to between 2018 and 2021). Libraries were built with multiplex PCR. This sample was sequenced with an Illumina HiSeq 2000. The TCR beta CDR3 regions were amplified from the RNA transcripts. A first-round RT-PCR of the TCR CDR3 used the HTBI primer set with the Qiagen OneStep RT-PCR kit. In TCRdb, the public reads were trimmed at Q25 with fastp and aligned with MiXCR, with productive beta chains retained. Rows with a matching CDR3 protein are joined into one entry that keeps the most common DNA and genes. The sample table contains roughly 420,000 distinct CDR3 sequences; only one count was recorded for 15% to 19% of them. The top ten hold about 7.7% of the sample. Sequencing used blood. The receptors derive from a woman between 18 and 29 years old with Graves' hyperthyroidism.

This clonotype appeared many times. The chain combines TRBV27 with TRBJ2-5; D is perhaps TRBD1 or TRBD2 (5 bases each). V was pared by 11 bases and J by 0 bases, with 13 bases between. Germline V gene data show CDR1 as MNHEY and CDR2 as SMNVEV (reference sequence). The CDR3 totals 13 residues. CDR3 sequence (DNA): TGTGCCTCTTCGGGGCTCAACCAAGAGACCCAGTACTTC. Translation: CASSGLNQETQYF.

This clonotype has a count of ten or more. The V call is TRBV20-1, the J call TRBJ2-1; 11 bases fit TRBD2. The germline V gene has CDR1 DFQATT and CDR2 SNEGSKA (reference sequence). V was clipped by 6 bases and J by 4 bases; unmatched bases: 8. The CDR3 contains 15 residues. The CDR3 DNA reads TGCAGTGCCTACCCGGGACTAGCGGTTTACAATGAGCAGTTCTTC. Translation gives CSAYPGLAVYNEQFF.

The sample holds a few counts of this clonotype. This sequence joins TRBV5-1 and TRBJ2-2, with D possibly matching TRBD1 (5 bases). The V gene's germline CDR1 is SGHRS and CDR2 YFSETQ. The V and J ends lost 6 bases and 4 bases respectively, with 13 bases between them. CDR3 length: 14 residues. The CDR3 DNA reads as TGCGCCAGCACCCCAAACCAGGGCACCGGGGAGCTGTTTTTT. As protein: CASTPNQGTGELFF.

The sample holds a few counts of this clonotype. This sequence joins TRBV20-1 and TRBJ2-7; 9 nucleotides align to TRBD2. CDR1 DFQATT and CDR2 SNEGSKA come from the germline V gene (reference sequence). The CDR3 contains 15 residues. The junction had 12 bases not matched to a gene; V was cut back by 5 bases and J by 4 bases. Here the CDR3 DNA reads TGCAGTGCTGGGCGGGGGGGGGAGAAACTATACGAGCAGTACTTC. As protein: CSAGRGGEKLYEQYF.

This clonotype was detected ten times or more. The DNA for the CDR3 is TGCAGTGCTAGAGAAGGGGTCGGGGTAGTGAATTCACCCCTCCACTTT. Residues: CSAREGVGVVNSPLHF. The rearrangement joins TRBV20-1 to TRBJ1-6; D perhaps matches TRBD1 (5 bases). The germline V and J ends were trimmed by 0 bases and 7 bases, with 16 bases remaining between them. The CDR3 contains 16 residues. The germline gives CDR1 DFQATT, CDR2 SNEGSKA (reference sequence).

This clonotype was counted at least ten times. The chain is built from TRBV20-1 and TRBJ2-1; 12 nucleotides agree with TRBD2. The germline CDR1 and CDR2 sequences are DFQATT and SNEGSKA (reference sequence). Trimming at V came to 3 bases and at J to 7 bases, leaving 7 bases not matched to a gene. This CDR3 contains 15 residues. CDR3: CSASLASGGANEQFF. The DNA for the CDR3 is TGCAGTGCTAGCCTGGCTAGCGGGGGGGCAAATGAGCAGTTCTTC.

The rearrangement uses TRBV12-3 or TRBV12-4 and TRBJ2-7; the match to TRBD1 covers 8 bases. The V segment lost 6 bases and the J segment 0 bases; nucleotides outside the gene matches: 4. CDR3 size: 14 residues. CDR3 amino acids: CASRPGQDSYEQYF. Here the CDR3 DNA reads TGTGCCAGCAGGCCGGGACAGGACTCCTACGAGCAGTACTTC.

This clonotype was seen a few times. The V and J genes are TRBV24-1 and TRBJ2-6; D uncertain. The CDR3 runs 15 residues. Germline-derived CDR1 and CDR2 are KGHDR and SFDVKD. V was clipped by 6 bases and J by 4 bases, with 12 bases between them. CDR3 amino acids: CATSHPTRGANVLTF. In DNA form, the CDR3 reads TGTGCCACCAGTCACCCTACCCGCGGGGCCAACGTCCTGACTTTC.

This clonotype was detected ten times or more. The V call is TRBV20-1, the J call TRBJ2-7; TRBD2 matches 9 bases. Germline assignment: CDR1 DFQATT and CDR2 SNEGSKA (reference sequence). The V gene end was trimmed by 1 base and the J gene end by 2 bases; junction bases not matched to a gene: 6. The CDR3 is 15 amino acids. DNA of the CDR3: TGCAGTGCTAGAGGAAAGCGGGGGGCTCCCTACGAGCAGTACTTC. This encodes CSARGKRGAPYEQYF.

This sequence joins TRBV27 and TRBJ2-7; TRBD2 is a possible D gene (6 bases). CDR3 size: 14 residues. Germline-derived CDR1 and CDR2 are MNHEY and SMNVEV (reference sequence). V gave up 5 bases and J gave up 3 bases, with 14 bases separating them. DNA of the CDR3: TGTGCCAGCAGTAAAAGTCGGGAGCACTACGAGCAGTACTTC. It is translated as CASSKSREHYEQYF.

The rearrangement joins TRBV19 to TRBJ2-3; TRBD2 matches 7 bases. CDR1 LNHDA and CDR2 SQIVND come from the germline V gene (reference sequence). There are 15 residues in the CDR3. V lost 3 bases and J lost 0; bases outside the gene matches: 3. The CDR3: CASSIGAGSTDTQYF. DNA of the CDR3: TGTGCCAGTAGTATTGGAGCGGGGAGCACAGATACGCAGTATTTT.

About this clonotype: The junction and the germline gene differ at one end; a read error may be behind it. The chain uses TRBV7-9 and TRBJ2-7, with 7 bases fitting TRBD2. Germline V gene lookup returns CDR1 SEHNR and CDR2 FQNEAQ (reference sequence). This CDR3 region has 14 residues. The CDR3 DNA reads TGTGCCAGCAGTTTAGGCGGGAGCAAGAACGAGCAGTACTTC. This translates into CASSLGGSKNEQYF.

V and J are TRBV4-2 and TRBJ1-1, with 10 nucleotides matching TRBD1. CDR1 and CDR2 from the germline V gene are LGHNA and YNFKEQ. CDR3 length equals 16 residues. With 2 bases clipped from V and 3 bases from J, the junction kept 6 bases outside the gene matches. For the CDR3, the DNA is TGTGCCAGCAGCCAACAAGGGACAGGGGCGGACACTGAAGCTTTCTTT. Its translation: CASSQQGTGADTEAFF.

This clonotype was recorded many times. The chain uses TRBV30 and TRBJ1-6; D is perhaps TRBD1 (6 bases). Trimming stripped 0 bases from V and 5 bases from J, with 8 bases between. This CDR3 has 14 residues. Germline V CDR1 and CDR2: GTSNPN, SVGIG (reference sequence). For the CDR3, the DNA is TGTGCCTGGAGTGTAGGACAGAATAATTCACCCCTCCACTTT. This translates into CAWSVGQNNSPLHF.

CDR3 in amino acids: CASKGTLRTSGKAKNIQYF. The CDR3 DNA is TGTGCCAGTAAGGGGACCTTAAGGACTAGCGGGAAGGCCAAAAACATTCAGTACTTC. This chain connects TRBV19 to TRBJ2-4; 12 bases are a match to TRBD2. The V gene's germline CDR1 is LNHDA and CDR2 SQIVND (reference sequence). V was clipped by 7 bases and J by 1 base; unmatched bases: 14. The CDR3 loop spans 19 amino acids.

The rearrangement joins TRBV5-1 to TRBJ2-7; TRBD2 matches 11 bases. The J segment lost 2 bases and the V segment lost 4 bases, leaving 5 bases of the junction unmatched. Germline V gene lookup returns CDR1 SGHRS and CDR2 YFSETQ. This CDR3 region has 15 residues. CDR3 sequence reads: CASSATGLAAYEQYF. The CDR3 DNA sequence: TGCGCCAGCAGCGCTACGGGACTAGCGGCCTACGAGCAGTACTTC.

This clonotype was counted only a few times. The rearrangement joins TRBV28 to TRBJ1-1, with a possible D match to TRBD1 (5 bases). CDR1 and CDR2 from the germline V gene are MDHEN and SYDVKM. V lost 4 bases and J lost 7, with 16 bases in between. The CDR3 consists of 14 residues. In DNA, the CDR3 is TGTGCCAGCAGTTCTACCGGGACGAAAGATGAAGCTTTCTTT. Translation: CASSSTGTKDEAFF.